The 17 T cell receptor beta chains given below trace back to one sample, sequenced in a study of blood T cell repertoires in COVID-19. Clones were read by immunoSEQ multiplex PCR, and TCRdb kept only the in-frame ones, dropping some. This table has 350,000 to 450,000 clones, about 88% appearing once. The sample taken for sequencing was peripheral blood. The source is a human donor in a cohort sampled during active COVID-19.

The chain employs TRBV6-5 and TRBJ1-6, with 7 bases fitting TRBD1. Germline V gene sequence: CDR1 MNHEY, CDR2 SVGAGI. V shed 8 bases, J shed 7 bases, and the junction held 5 bases outside the gene matches. The CDR3 spans 13 residues. CDR3 DNA sequence: TGTGCCAGCTCGACAGGGAAAAATTCACCCCTCCACTTT. Translated: CASSTGKNSPLHF.

The chain employs TRBV28 and TRBJ2-3, with 8 nucleotides matching TRBD2. The CDR3 extends over 16 amino acids. Germline V gene lookup returns CDR1 MDHEN and CDR2 SYDVKM. V dropped 6 bases and J dropped 2; count of bases not matched to a gene: 10. In DNA, the CDR3 is TGTGCCAGCAGCCCCGGGACTAGACGAATCACAGATACGCAGTATTTT. Translation: CASSPGTRRITDTQYF.

This clone has a single count. This rearrangement joins TRBV5-4 to TRBJ2-3; 14 nucleotides align to TRBD2. CDR1 is SGHNT, CDR2 YYREEE, per germline (reference sequence). Trimming took 3 bases from V and 3 from J; bases not matched to a gene: 6. The CDR3 loop spans 17 amino acids. CDR3 residues: CASSSGLAGGGTDTQYF. CDR3 nucleotides: TGTGCCAGCAGCTCAGGACTAGCGGGAGGTGGGACAGATACGCAGTATTTT.

The gene calls are TRBV9 and TRBJ2-5; maybe TRBD2 (7 bases). CDR3 length equals 16 residues. The germline V gene encodes CDR1 SGDLS and CDR2 YYNGEE. Trimming left V 0 bases short and J 1 base short, with 13 bases between. The CDR3 DNA is TGTGCCAGCAGCGTAGGAACTAGGGGGGGCCAAGAGACCCAGTACTTC. Translating gives CASSVGTRGGQETQYF.

This chain joins TRBV5-4 and TRBJ2-3; 9 nucleotides line up with TRBD2. Looked up from germline, CDR1 is SGHNT and CDR2 is YYREEE (reference sequence). This CDR3 is 18 amino acids long. After removal of 4 bases from V and 10 bases from J, the junction contained 22 bases not matched to a gene. In DNA, the CDR3 is TGTGCCAGCAGCCCTTGGGGACAACCGACTAGCGGTCGATTCGCGCAGTATTTT. Amino acid sequence: CASSPWGQPTSGRFAQYF.

The chain links TRBV30 to TRBJ2-5; tentatively, D is TRBD1 (6 bases). The CDR3 has 15 residues. Germline V CDR1 and CDR2: GTSNPN, SVGIG (reference sequence). V lost 5 bases and J lost 1, with 17 bases in between. CDR3 in amino acids: CAWGLIGQFQETQYF. CDR3 DNA: TGTGCCTGGGGATTAATAGGACAGTTCCAAGAGACCCAGTACTTC.

This chain uses TRBV27 with TRBJ2-5; 8 bases map to TRBD2. The germline CDR1 and CDR2 sequences are MNHEY and SMNVEV (reference sequence). The CDR3 consists of 17 residues. V shed 0 bases, J shed 3 bases, and the junction held 9 bases outside the gene matches. This CDR3 is CASSLSRGAVGEETQYF. Written as DNA, the CDR3 is TGTGCCAGCAGTTTATCGCGGGGGGCGGTAGGAGAAGAGACCCAGTACTTC.

The chain couples TRBV4-1 to TRBJ1-1; TRBD1 agrees at 10 bases. The CDR3 contains 15 residues. Germline CDR1 is MGHRA and CDR2 is YSYEKL. V gave up 5 bases and J gave up 11 bases; unmatched junction bases: 14. The CDR3 reads CASSSGQGETLWAFF. In DNA, the CDR3 is TGCGCCAGCAGCTCTGGACAGGGGGAGACCCTGTGGGCTTTCTTT.

The chain recombines TRBV5-4 with TRBJ2-1; tentatively, D is TRBD2 (6 bases). Trimming cost V 4 bases and J 7 bases, with 6 bases left between them. This CDR3 has 11 residues. Germline CDR1 is SGHNT and CDR2 is YYREEE (reference sequence). CDR3 coding DNA: TGTGCCAGCAGCCGGGAGAATGAGCAGTTCTTC. It is translated as CASSRENEQFF.

The chain couples TRBV10-1 to TRBJ2-2; 9 positions agree with TRBD1. J lost 5 bases, V lost 0 bases, and 4 bases had no gene match. CDR1 is WNHNN and CDR2 is SYGVQD in the germline V gene (reference sequence). The CDR3 runs 16 residues. The CDR3 loop reads CASSESRQGGTGELFF. The CDR3 DNA follows: TGCGCCAGCAGTGAGTCAAGACAGGGGGGAACCGGGGAGCTGTTTTTT.

This clone showed up just once. V and J are TRBV2 and TRBJ2-3; TRBD2 matches 11 bases. J lost 1 base, V lost 7 bases, and 13 bases had no gene match. The CDR3 contains 18 residues. Germline CDR1 is SNHLY and CDR2 is FYNNEI. The CDR3 sequence: CASMGTSGEGVGTDTQYF. In DNA form, the CDR3 reads TGTGCCAGCATGGGGACTAGCGGTGAGGGAGTCGGCACAGATACGCAGTATTTT.

V gene TRBV27 combines with J gene TRBJ1-3; 11 positions agree with TRBD1. Germline V gene lookup returns CDR1 MNHEY and CDR2 SMNVEV (reference sequence). This CDR3 spans 14 amino acids. Germline trimming cut 5 bases from V and 8 bases from J; bases unmatched to any gene: 5. CDR3 nucleotide sequence: TGTGCCAGCAGTCCGGACAGGGGGCGGCACACCATATATTTT. Translation: CASSPDRGRHTIYF.

The V call is TRBV23-1, the J call TRBJ1-2; the D is unclear. TRBV23-1 is given ORF status, its function remaining uncertain. This CDR3 has 16 amino acids. Trimming left V 4 bases short and J 1 base short, with 16 bases between. The CDR3 loop reads CASSLWAGSINYGYTF. The CDR3 bases are TGCGCCAGCAGTCTTTGGGCAGGTTCGATTAACTATGGCTACACCTTC.

The chain is built from TRBV5-1 and TRBJ2-2, with 13 bases matching TRBD2. Germline lookup yields CDR1 SGHRS and CDR2 YFSETQ. There are 17 residues in the CDR3. The J segment lost 7 bases and the V segment lost 0 bases, leaving 6 bases of the junction unmatched. The CDR3 region has the DNA TGCGCCAGCAGCTTGGATGGACTAGCGGGAGAAGGCGGGGAGCTGTTTTTT. The encoded protein is CASSLDGLAGEGGELFF.

The gene calls are TRBV6-2 or TRBV6-3 and TRBJ2-3; weak D call: TRBD2 (5 bases). Per the germline V gene, CDR1 is MNHEY and CDR2 is SVGEGT. The V gene lost 0 bases and the J gene lost 4 bases, with 11 bases spanning the gap. The CDR3 loop spans 15 amino acids. In DNA, the CDR3 is TGTGCCAGCAGTTACTCAACTAGAGGAGCAGATACGCAGTATTTT. Amino acid sequence: CASSYSTRGADTQYF.

The chain recombines TRBV4-2 with TRBJ2-7, with a weak D call TRBD2 (6 bases). Germline V gene data show CDR1 as LGHNA and CDR2 as YNFKEQ. Trimming took off 0 bases at V and 7 bases at J, with 16 bases between the two ends. The length of the CDR3 is 15 residues. CDR3 amino acids: CASSQDEQGRGEQYF. CDR3 bases: TGTGCCAGCAGCCAAGACGAGCAGGGCCGGGGGGAGCAGTACTTC.

The genes are TRBV7-8 and TRBJ2-6; 7 nucleotides align to TRBD1. Trimming took 5 bases from V and 2 from J; bases not matched to a gene: 6. The CDR3 is 16 residues long. The germline gives CDR1 SGHVS, CDR2 FQNEAQ. CDR3 coding DNA: TGTGCCAGCAGCCCCTCCGACAGGGCTGGGGCCAACGTCCTGACTTTC. Protein sequence: CASSPSDRAGANVLTF.